This T cell receptor beta chain comes out of a study of T cells in women clearing cervical HPV infection (dated by TCRdb to 2017 to 2018). Regarding the complete study: The cases were approximately 23 women with histologically confirmed HPV16-related CIN3 or worse, and 2 of those women had invasive cancers. The controls were 25 or so women whose single incident HPV16 infection cleared within 12 months with no development of precancer or cancer. Blood from cases was drawn at the visit where the lesion was first identified, while blood from controls was drawn once the infection was no longer detected. Among cases, blood sampling occurred a median of roughly 150 days after lesion detection, with an interquartile range of about 80 to 210 days. Because only a few women had HLA typing data, the possibility that HLA type acted as a confounder could not be ruled out. The exploratory proof-of-principle case-control study was nested within the Guanacaste HPV Natural History Study in Costa Rica and compared TCR repertoires across cervical HPV16 outcomes. Cases and controls were matched on age within five years and on year of sample collection. Cases had a median age of around 34 years compared with 37 to 40 for controls, and baseline characteristics showed no significant differences between the groups. The parent cohort enrolled roughly 9,400 women aged 18 or older in Guanacaste, Costa Rica, in about 1993 to 1995 and followed the women for around seven years. As quality controls, five blinded duplicates were added to each group, bringing the total to approximately 60 samples made up of 50 or so participants and approximately ten replicates.

With respect to this clone: The antigen it recognizes is unknown. The read finishes 3 residues shy of the CDR3 end, and the germline J gene is used to complete it.

TCR beta CDR3 regions were amplified by multiplex PCR from an average of about 1.1 ug genomic DNA per sample using the immunoSEQ assay. Primer bias was corrected in the assay by using a complete synthetic TCR repertoire to establish an amplification baseline. The amplicons were sequenced using the Illumina platform. The source study handled its data this way. Error correction of the sequences involved clustering with frequency ratios plus a modified nearest-neighbor algorithm, after which the sequences were analyzed in the immunoSEQ Analyzer using IMGT gene definitions. At each rarefaction depth, TCR richness and evenness were averaged over 20 rarefaction repeats, and samples with fewer sequences than the depth were excluded. Wilcoxon rank sum tests with FDR correction were used to compare relative abundances of V, D and J genes between the groups. In the blinded duplicates, the intraclass correlation was over 95% for TCR richness and averaged around 80% across 66 gene segments. As stored in TCRdb, this immuneACCESS dataset retains in-frame rearrangements with V and J assigned. A fraction of the clones does not appear; measured against another copy, unresolved V genes explain less than half of the discrepancy, and the remainder lacks a known reason. That table furnishes V, J and clone size, whereas the DNA furnished D and trimming. This sample's table contains about 30,000 clones. The biggest ten clones account for 3.5% of the sample.

What the research found in general, with its limitations: T-cell numbers per sample were unknown, so richness differences could reflect varying T-cell content rather than repertoire biology. CIN3+ cases had significantly higher TCR repertoire richness than controls across sequencing depths, but evenness did not differ between the groups. Random forest classifiers that combined richness and V gene abundances separated cases from controls with an estimated AUC of approximately 0.79. The cross-sectional design could not show whether the associations came before the infection or were a result of it, and neither effector/memory subsets nor HPV-specific T cells were isolated. Cases had lower TRBV6-7 relative abundance than controls (approximately 0.11% versus 0.16%; Bonferroni P = 0.0008).

Reading from cysteine to phenylalanine, the CDR3 counts 15 amino acids. Shown are 36 bases from within the CDR3, in frame from base 1. V is cut back by 5 bases and J by 4 bases, with 10 bases in the junction unmatched. As encoded in the germline V gene (reference sequence), CDR1 is LNHDA while CDR2 is SQIVND. Every participant had a single incident cervical HPV16 infection, and women with prevalent HPV16 infections were excluded. Cervical HPV DNA was detected with MY09/MY11 PCR, and genotyping was done with dot-blot hybridization. About 15 mL of heparinized blood were centrifuged, and the buffy coat was split into aliquots, frozen at -30 degrees C, and then kept at -80 degrees C. Genomic DNA was extracted from buffy coat specimens using QIAGEN kits.

Recombination linked TRBV19 to TRBJ1-2; 7 bases in the junction line up with TRBD1. This TCR derives from a woman aged 18 to 75 with a cervical HPV16 infection that either progressed to CIN3+ or cleared (not recorded which). Sequenced: blood buffy coat. This receptor carries the CDR3 CASSPGQAETYGYTF. The sequenced part of the CDR3 DNA is TGTGCCAGTAGTCCTGGACAGGCCGAAACCTATGGC.